This T cell receptor (beta chain) appears in the sequencing data of a study of T-cell memory formation after mild COVID-19. Concerning this clonotype: As yet, its antigen is unknown.

The study's findings and limits: Specificity for SARS-CoV-2 was not confirmed among the second-wave clones peaking on day 37. Clones that shrank (day 15 to 85) were balanced CD4/CD8, whereas later expanders leaned CD4+. Pre-infection memory harbored some responding clones, suggesting cross-reactive memory joined.

A 5'RACE reaction primed in the constant segment made cDNA libraries of TCR alpha and TCR beta, and these carried sample barcodes and UMIs. TCRdb reanalysed the 5' RACE reads using MiXCR and keeps one entry per CDR3 protein. The sample yields approximately 580,000 distinct CDR3 sequences, about a fifth seen once. Sequenced sample: PBMCs or a T cell subset sorted from them (not recorded which). The TCR comes from an adult woman who had mild COVID-19 (a few samples of this study predate the infection). Cell type and time point are not known.

In DNA, the CDR3 is TGTGCCAGCAGCCAGGGTGCAGCACAGACCTACGAGCAGTACTTC. The encoded protein is CASSQGAAQTYEQYF. The rearrangement uses TRBV7-6 and TRBJ2-7, with a weak D call TRBD1 (5 bases). This CDR3 spans 15 amino acids. The V gene lost 5 bases and the J gene lost 2 bases, with 16 bases spanning the gap. From germline, CDR1 is SGHVS and CDR2 FNYEAQ.